What follows is one T cell receptor (beta chain) and its context. Its target is unknown. Trimming cost V 8 bases and J 7 bases; bases outside gene matches: 13. Germline-derived CDR1 and CDR2 are MDHEN and SYDVKM. The CDR3 has 14 residues. The repertoire was sequenced with immunoSEQ multiplex PCR; TCRdb's copy has only in-frame clones and lacks some. The data show under 50,000 clones, roughly 86% seen once. This record comes from a study of T cells in localized non-small cell lung cancer. Study-level findings and limits: Among blood samples, higher T cell density accompanied longer overall survival. As only one tumor region underwent sequencing, heterogeneity remains possible. Turning up in adjacent lung were a median approximately 60 of the top 100 tumor clones.

The chain uses TRBV28 and TRBJ2-7, with 8 bases aligning to TRBD1. The sequence came from a man aged 35 to 70 with stage II lung adenocarcinoma. This material consisted of PBMCs, taken before any cancer treatment. The CDR3: CASRPGTGIKEQYF. CDR3 DNA sequence: TGTGCCAGCCGCCCCGGGACAGGAATTAAAGAGCAGTACTTC.